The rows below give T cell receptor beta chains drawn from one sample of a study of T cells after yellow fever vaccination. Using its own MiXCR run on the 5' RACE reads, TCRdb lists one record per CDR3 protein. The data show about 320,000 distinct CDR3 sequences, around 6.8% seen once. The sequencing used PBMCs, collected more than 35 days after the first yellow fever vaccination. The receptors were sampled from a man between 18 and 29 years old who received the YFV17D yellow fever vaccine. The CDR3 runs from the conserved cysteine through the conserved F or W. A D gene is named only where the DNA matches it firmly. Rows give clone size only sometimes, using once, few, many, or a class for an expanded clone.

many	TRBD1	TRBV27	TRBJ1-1	CASSSGGVTGLTEAFF	TGTGCCAGCAGTTCCGGGGGGGTGACAGGGCTGACTGAAGCTTTCTTT
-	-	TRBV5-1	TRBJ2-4	CASTPDALINIQYF	TGCGCCAGCACCCCCGACGCGCTAATAAACATTCAGTACTTC
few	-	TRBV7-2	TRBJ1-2	CASSTMPDYGYTF	TGTGCCAGCTCGACAATGCCGGACTATGGCTACACCTTC
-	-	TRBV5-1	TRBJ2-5	CASSLVGSGRGQETQYF	TGCGCCAGCAGCTTGGTGGGGTCAGGACGAGGCCAAGAGACCCAGTACTTC
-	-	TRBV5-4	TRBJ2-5	CASSGDLQETQYF	TGTGCCAGCAGCGGAGACCTCCAAGAGACCCAGTACTTC
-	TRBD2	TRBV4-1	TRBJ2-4	CASSHATGGGMNIQYF	TGCGCCAGCAGCCACGCCACGGGCGGGGGGATGAACATTCAGTACTTC
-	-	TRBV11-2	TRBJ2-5	CASSLTRQKETQYF	TGTGCCAGCAGCTTAACGCGACAAAAAGAGACCCAGTACTTC
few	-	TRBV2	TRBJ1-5	CAGSNPWQPQHF	TGTGCCGGAAGCAACCCTTGGCAGCCCCAGCATTTT
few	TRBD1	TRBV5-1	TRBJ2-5	CASSLEGTGTYQETQYF	TGCGCCAGCAGCTTGGAGGGGACAGGGACGTACCAAGAGACCCAGTACTTC
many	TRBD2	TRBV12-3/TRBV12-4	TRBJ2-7	CASKSGGSSYEQYF	TGTGCCAGCAAAAGCGGGGGTAGCTCCTACGAGCAGTACTTC
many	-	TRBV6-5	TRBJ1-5	CASSFPREGNQPQHF	TGTGCCAGCAGTTTCCCCAGGGAGGGCAATCAGCCCCAGCATTTT
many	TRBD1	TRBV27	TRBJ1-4	CASSFRQGYNEKLFF	TGTGCCAGCAGTTTCCGACAGGGCTATAATGAAAAACTGTTTTTT
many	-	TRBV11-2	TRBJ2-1	CASSLDPLSGREFF	TGTGCCAGCAGCTTAGACCCCCTCAGTGGTCGTGAGTTCTTC
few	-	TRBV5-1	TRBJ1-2	CASSNPQGGGYTF	TGCGCCAGCAGCAACCCCCAGGGAGGAGGCTACACCTTC
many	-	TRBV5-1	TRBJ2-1	CASSIGGPPYNEQFF	TGCGCCAGCAGCATCGGGGGGCCGCCCTACAATGAGCAGTTCTTC
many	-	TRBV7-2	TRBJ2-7	CASSLAGETYEQYF	TGTGCCAGCAGCTTAGCGGGGGAGACCTACGAGCAGTACTTC
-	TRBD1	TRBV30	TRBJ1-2	CAWSAGQGGGYTF	TGTGCCTGGAGCGCCGGACAGGGGGGAGGCTACACCTTC
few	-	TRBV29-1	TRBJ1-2	CSVDLGLYGYTF	TGCAGCGTGGACTTGGGACTCTATGGCTACACCTTC
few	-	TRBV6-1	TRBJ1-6	CASTPDRLNSPLHF	TGTGCCAGCACCCCCGACAGGTTGAATTCACCCCTCCACTTT
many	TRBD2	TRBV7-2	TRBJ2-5	CASRRGGLAGDETQYF	TGTGCCAGCAGGCGGGGGGGACTAGCGGGGGACGAGACCCAGTACTTC
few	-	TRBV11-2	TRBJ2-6	CASSPPTGRSEGANVLTF	TGTGCCAGCAGCCCGCCGACAGGCAGATCGGAGGGGGCCAACGTCCTGACTTTC
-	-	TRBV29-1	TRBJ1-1	CSPVGILGTEAFF	TGCAGCCCGGTGGGGATTTTGGGCACTGAAGCTTTCTTT
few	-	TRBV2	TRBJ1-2	CASTGGLLDGYTF	TGTGCCAGCACCGGAGGGCTCCTAGATGGCTACACCTTC
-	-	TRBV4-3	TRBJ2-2	CASSQERYINTGELFF	TGCGCCAGCAGCCAAGAGAGATACATCAACACCGGGGAGCTGTTTTTT
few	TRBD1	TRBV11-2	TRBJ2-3	CASSPGQGGQYF	TGTGCCAGCAGCCCCGGACAGGGAGGACAGTATTTT
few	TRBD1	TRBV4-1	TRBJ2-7	CASNQPGQGLYEQYF	TGCGCCAGCAACCAACCGGGACAGGGCCTCTACGAGCAGTACTTC
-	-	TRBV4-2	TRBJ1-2	CASSQAPGDYGYTF	TGTGCCAGCAGCCAAGCGCCAGGGGACTATGGCTACACCTTC
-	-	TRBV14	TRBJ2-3	CASSPLSKDTQYF	TGTGCCAGCAGCCCCCTAAGTAAGGATACGCAGTATTTT
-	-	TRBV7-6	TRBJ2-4	CASSYPTGNLAKNIQYF	TGTGCCAGCAGCTATCCTACAGGAAATCTGGCCAAAAACATTCAGTACTTC
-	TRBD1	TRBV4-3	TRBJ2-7	CASSQEFFDRGEQYF	TGCGCCAGCAGCCAAGAGTTTTTTGACAGGGGCGAGCAGTACTTC
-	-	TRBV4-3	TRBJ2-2	CASSQDRVETGELFF	TGCGCCAGCAGCCAAGACAGGGTGGAAACCGGGGAGCTGTTTTTT
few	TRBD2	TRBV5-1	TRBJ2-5	CASSGAGFSRNQETQYF	TGCGCCAGCAGCGGAGCGGGGTTTAGCAGAAATCAAGAGACCCAGTACTTC
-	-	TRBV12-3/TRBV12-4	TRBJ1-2	CASSLAGLIYGYTF	TGTGCCAGCAGTCTAGCAGGGTTGATCTATGGCTACACCTTC
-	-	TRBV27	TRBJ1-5	CASSPLDRAHNQPQHF	TGTGCCAGCAGTCCCCTGGATAGGGCCCACAATCAGCCCCAGCATTTT
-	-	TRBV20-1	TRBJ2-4	CSATLQNIQYF	TGCAGTGCAACTCTCCAAAACATTCAGTACTTC
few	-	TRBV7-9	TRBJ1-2	CASSFAWGPTISGYTF	TGTGCCAGCAGCTTCGCATGGGGACCAACGATAAGCGGCTACACCTTC
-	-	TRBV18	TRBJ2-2	CASSPNGQNTGELFF	TGTGCCAGCTCACCGAACGGACAGAACACCGGGGAGCTGTTTTTT
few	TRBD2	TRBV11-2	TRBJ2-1	CASSPLAGGLNNEQFF	TGTGCCAGCAGCCCACTAGCGGGGGGGCTCAACAATGAGCAGTTCTTC
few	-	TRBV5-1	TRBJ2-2	CASSLSEGYTGELFF	TGCGCCAGCAGCTTGTCAGAGGGGTACACCGGGGAGCTGTTTTTT
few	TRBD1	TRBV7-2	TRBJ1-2	CASSLVPGGVLYGYTF	TGTGCCAGCAGCTTGGTTCCAGGGGGCGTTTTGTATGGCTACACCTTC
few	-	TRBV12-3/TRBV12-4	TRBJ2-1	CASSLFGESQFF	TGTGCCAGCAGTTTATTTGGGGAGTCGCAGTTCTTC
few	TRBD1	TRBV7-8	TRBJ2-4	CASSVKQGAKNIQYF	TGTGCCAGCAGCGTCAAACAGGGGGCCAAAAACATTCAGTACTTC
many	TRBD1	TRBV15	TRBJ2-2	CATSRRDRTTGELFF	TGTGCCACCAGCAGAAGGGACAGGACCACCGGGGAGCTGTTTTTT
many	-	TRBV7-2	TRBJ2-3	CASSLRGRTDTQYF	TGTGCCAGCAGCTTAAGGGGAAGGACAGATACGCAGTATTTT
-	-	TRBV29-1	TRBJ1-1	CSVGPRGPMNTEAFF	TGCAGCGTCGGCCCCAGGGGACCTATGAACACTGAAGCTTTCTTT
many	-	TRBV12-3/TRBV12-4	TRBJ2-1	CASLRGTDYNEQFF	TGTGCCAGCCTCCGGGGGACAGACTACAATGAGCAGTTCTTC
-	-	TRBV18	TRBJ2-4	CASSLTGDIQSLAKNIQYF	TGTGCCAGCTCACTGACGGGGGACATACAATCGCTAGCCAAAAACATTCAGTACTTC
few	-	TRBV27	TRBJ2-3	CASSLSPPGGTDTQYF	TGTGCCAGCAGTTTATCCCCCCCGGGGGGCACAGATACGCAGTATTTT
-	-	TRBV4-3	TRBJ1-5	CASRFERRSNQPQHF	TGCGCCAGCAGGTTCGAACGTCGGAGCAATCAGCCCCAGCATTTT
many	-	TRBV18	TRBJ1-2	CASSPQGANYGYTF	TGTGCCAGCTCACCACAGGGAGCCAACTATGGCTACACCTTC
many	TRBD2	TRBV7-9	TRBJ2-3	CASRVGHGTRSMTQYF	TGTGCCAGCAGGGTGGGGCACGGGACTAGAAGTATGACGCAGTATTTT
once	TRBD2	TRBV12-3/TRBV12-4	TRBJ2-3	CASSPGTSSPDTQYF	TGTGCCAGCAGTCCCGGGACTAGCAGCCCAGATACGCAGTATTTT
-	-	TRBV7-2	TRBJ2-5	CASSFGSGGGAGETQYF	TGTGCCAGCAGCTTTGGCAGCGGAGGGGGGGCCGGGGAGACCCAGTACTTC
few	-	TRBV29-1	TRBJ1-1	CSVAQLNTEAFF	TGCAGCGTGGCTCAGTTGAACACTGAAGCTTTCTTT
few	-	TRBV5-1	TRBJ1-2	CASSLGFSNYGYTF	TGCGCCAGCAGCTTGGGATTTTCCAACTATGGCTACACCTTC
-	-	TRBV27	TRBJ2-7	CASSLKGWYGYEQYF	TGTGCCAGCAGTTTAAAGGGTTGGTATGGCTACGAGCAGTACTTC
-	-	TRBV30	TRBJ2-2	CAWSPAGRGELFF	TGTGCCTGGAGTCCCGCAGGGCGCGGGGAGCTGTTTTTT